The clone carrying this T cell receptor beta chain appeared a few times. Its matching antigen is unknown. The record originates from a study of response to subunit inactivated influenza vaccine. Findings and caveats of the study: After each seasonal influenza vaccination, few new T cells are recruited, the authors suggested.

V shed 7 bases and J shed 10 bases, with 11 bases lying between them. Germline values: CDR1 MNHEY, CDR2 SVGAGI. This CDR3 contains 11 residues. TCRdb processed the RT-PCR reads anew with MiXCR; each CDR3 protein has one entry. The table has some 800,000 distinct CDR3 sequences, roughly 20% seen once. The rearrangement joins TRBV6-5 to TRBJ2-1; possible D gene TRBD1, 5 bases. This TCR derives from a man aged 50-60 years who received an inactivated influenza vaccine. The sample in question was PBMCs from blood, obtained roughly 5 days after vaccination. The CDR3 DNA is TGTGCCAGCACCCAGGGTTTCGAGCAGTTCTTC. Protein: CASTQGFEQFF.